This T cell receptor beta chain was found in a study of blood T cell repertoires in COVID-19. Study information: Sites in the United States, Italy and Spain provided acute and convalescent COVID-19 samples. From T cells, B-cell-depleted T cells, or PBMCs came the material, which was cDNA or gDNA.

The CDR3 extends over 14 amino acids. The V and J ends lost 7 bases and 6 bases respectively, with 15 bases between them. The germline gives CDR1 LNHDA, CDR2 SQIVND (reference sequence). This clone came up once. In the authors' workflow: Estimation of nucleated cell counts was performed using reference gene primer amplification. Only in-frame clones appear in the TCRdb table, and some are missing; sequencing was by immunoSEQ multiplex PCR. The V and J calls and clone size were taken over from that table, and D and trimming were inferred from the DNA. The sample comprises 60,000 to 85,000 clones, around 83% of which are singletons, and about 43% rests with the top ten.

Sequences were obtained from peripheral blood. The receptor was derived from a man aged 80 or over with acute or convalescent COVID-19. The chain uses TRBV19 and TRBJ1-4; D perhaps matches TRBD1 (6 bases). The CDR3 coding sequence is TGTGCCAGTAAGAGGGCCAGGGGAGATGAAAAACTGTTTTTT. Amino acid sequence: CASKRARGDEKLFF.